The subject of this entry is one T cell receptor beta chain. The data originate from a study of blood T cell repertoires in COVID-19. Study at large: From the United States, Italy and Spain came samples of acute and convalescent COVID-19. PBMCs, B-cell-depleted T cells, or T cells provided the cDNA or gDNA that made up the material.

This CDR3 is built from 15 residues. Looked up from germline, CDR1 is SGDLS and CDR2 is YYNGEE. Trimming cost V 3 bases and J 1 base, with 13 bases left between them. Under the authors' procedure: Cell counts per sample came from amplifying reference gene primers. Generated by immunoSEQ multiplex PCR, the TCRdb table keeps only in-frame clones and is missing some. The DNA was the basis for D and trimming; V, J and clone size are from that table. The table shows some 170,000 clones, with approximately 83% occurring only once. Sequencing used peripheral blood. This TCR came from a woman aged 80 or over with active or convalescent COVID-19. This rearrangement joins TRBV9 to TRBJ1-2; D unresolved. The chain's CDR3 is CASSGGMGYNYGYTF. CDR3 bases: TGTGCCAGCAGCGGCGGCATGGGTTATAACTATGGCTACACCTTC. The full variable domain, rest sourced from reference TRBV9 and TRBJ1-2, is DSGVTQTPKHLITATGQRVTLRCSPRSGDLSVYWYQQSLDQGLQFLIQYYNGEERAKGNILERFSAQQFPDLHSELNLSSLELGDSALYFCASSGGMGYNYGYTFGSGTRLTVV.